This T cell receptor beta chain emerged from a study of T cells in Graves' hyperthyroidism and ophthalmopathy. Study results and limitations: Most thyroid clonotypes with frequency above 0.001 were detected in blood.

J gave up 6 bases and V 5 bases, and 10 bases lay outside the gene matches. CDR1 and CDR2 from the germline V gene are SGHDT and YYEEEE. CDR3 length equals 16 residues. For the diagnoses, clinical symptoms, serum thyroxine and TRAb, thyroid ultrasound and orbital computed tomography were used. Researchers took RNA transcripts and amplified the TCR beta CDR3 regions from them. Initially, a first-round RT-PCR of the TCR CDR3 employed the HTBI primer set. MiXCR, applied by TCRdb to the multiplex PCR reads, yields one record per CDR3 protein. The sample records around 270,000 distinct CDR3 sequences, roughly 18% being singletons. The sample holds a few counts of this clonotype. Its antigen is currently unknown.

The chain carries TRBV5-6 and TRBJ2-1; 11 bases agree with TRBD2. Sequenced: blood. The receptor was isolated from a man in his fifties with Graves' ophthalmopathy. The CDR3 loop is CASRPTGTSGFNEQFF. The DNA for the CDR3 is TGTGCCAGCAGGCCGACCGGGACTAGCGGATTCAATGAGCAGTTCTTC. Based on the CDR3 plus reference TRBV5-6 and TRBJ2-1, the full variable domain is DAGVTQSPTHLIKTRGQQVTLRCSPKSGHDTVSWYQQALGQGPQFIFQYYEEEERQRGNFPDRFSGHQFPNYSSELNVNALLLGDSALYLCASRPTGTSGFNEQFFGPGTRLTVL.